This TCR beta chain was obtained from a study of CD8 T cells in ankylosing spondylitis. Germline V gene lookup returns CDR1 DFQATT and CDR2 SNEGSKA (reference sequence). The CDR3 consists of 13 residues. V shed 5 bases and J shed 0 bases, with 10 bases lying between them. TCRdb itself ran the 5' RACE reads through MiXCR, one entry per CDR3 protein. The sample lists some 350,000 distinct CDR3 sequences, roughly 14% occurring once. This receptor was taken from a male donor with ankylosing spondylitis or in good health (not recorded which). The genes are TRBV20-1 and TRBJ1-1; the D gene is possibly TRBD1 (5 bases). The sequenced material came from blood, either unsorted or a sorted T cell fraction (not recorded which). The CDR3 nucleotides read TGCAGTGCTGTTCGACAGATGAACACTGAAGCTTTCTTT. Its translation: CSAVRQMNTEAFF.